This TCR beta chain derives from a study of shared clonotypes between healthy human individuals. Study-level background: With ages of 18 to 49, the donors were a couple of women and a few men. Study outcomes and limitations: In a few donors, around 5% of naive CD4 clonotypes appeared in common. Read depth was anticipated to influence clonotype sharing among donors.

Assay execution proceeded at the deep level. TCRdb keeps only in-frame clones here, not all; method: immunoSEQ multiplex PCR. The top ten clones hold roughly 0.45% of a sample with about 1.5 million clones, 95% to 99% of them seen once. Germline loops: CDR1 MDHEN, CDR2 SYDVKM. The CDR3 spans 15 residues. The V segment lost 5 bases and the J segment 2 bases; nucleotides outside the gene matches: 7. About this clone: Its antigen is unknown.

The rearrangement uses TRBV28 and TRBJ2-3, with TRBD1 matching over 7 bases. The receptor's source is a man aged 30 to 39 in good health. Sequencing was done on a sample of naive CD4+ T cells sorted from blood. Subset specified: CD45RA+ positively selected. CDR3 coding DNA: TGTGCCAGCAGTCCTTCGACAGGGATCACAGATACGCAGTATTTT. This sequence encodes CASSPSTGITDTQYF.